This T cell receptor (beta chain) was obtained from a study of T cell responses to AZD1222 COVID-19 vaccine. General study points: Clonal diversity may have been underestimated, and the donors were mostly white British, with more females than males.

Profiled with immunoSEQ multiplex PCR; TCRdb holds only in-frame clones, not every one. Seen here are about 120,000 clones, roughly 91% observed once, and the top ten hold 3.5% to 4%. As regards this clone: What it binds is not known.

Combined were second doses at about 4 or about 12 weeks. Between the trimmed V and J ends, which lost 4 bases and 0 bases, there was a span of 9 bases. The V gene's germline CDR1 is SGHDN and CDR2 FVKESK. There are 14 residues in the CDR3. The sequence was collected from an adult who received the AZD1222 COVID-19 vaccine. The specimen comprised peripheral blood, sampled 28 days after the second AZD1222 dose. J is TRBJ1-1 and V is TRBV14; no firm D call. The CDR3 region is CASSLTRLNTEAFF. For the CDR3, the DNA is TGTGCCAGCAGCCTCACGAGGTTGAACACTGAAGCTTTCTTT.